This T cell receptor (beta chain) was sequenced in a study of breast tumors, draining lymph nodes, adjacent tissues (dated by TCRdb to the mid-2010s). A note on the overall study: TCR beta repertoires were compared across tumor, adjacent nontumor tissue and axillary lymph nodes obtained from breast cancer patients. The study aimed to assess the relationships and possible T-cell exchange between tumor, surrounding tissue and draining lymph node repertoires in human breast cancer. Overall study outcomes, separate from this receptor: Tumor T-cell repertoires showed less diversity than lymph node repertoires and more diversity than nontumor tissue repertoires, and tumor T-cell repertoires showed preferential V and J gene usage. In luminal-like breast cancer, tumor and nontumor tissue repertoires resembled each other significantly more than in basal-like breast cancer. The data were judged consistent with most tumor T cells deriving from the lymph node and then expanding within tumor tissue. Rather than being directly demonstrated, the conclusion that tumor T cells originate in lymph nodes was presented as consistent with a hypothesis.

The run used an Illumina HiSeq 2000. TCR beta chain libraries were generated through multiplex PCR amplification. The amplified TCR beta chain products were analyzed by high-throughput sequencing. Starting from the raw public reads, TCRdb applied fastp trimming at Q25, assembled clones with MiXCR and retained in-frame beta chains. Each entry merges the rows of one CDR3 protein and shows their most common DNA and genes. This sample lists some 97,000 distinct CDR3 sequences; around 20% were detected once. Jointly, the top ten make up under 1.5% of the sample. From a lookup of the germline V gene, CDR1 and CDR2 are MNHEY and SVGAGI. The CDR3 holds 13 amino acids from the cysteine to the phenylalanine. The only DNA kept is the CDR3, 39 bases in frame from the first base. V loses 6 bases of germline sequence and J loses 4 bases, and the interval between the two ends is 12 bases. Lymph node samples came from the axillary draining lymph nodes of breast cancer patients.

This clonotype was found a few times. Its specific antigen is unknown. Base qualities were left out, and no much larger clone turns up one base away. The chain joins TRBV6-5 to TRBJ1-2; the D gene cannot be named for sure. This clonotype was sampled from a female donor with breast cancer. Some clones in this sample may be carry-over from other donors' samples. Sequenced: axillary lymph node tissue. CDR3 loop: CASSPSGSYGYTF. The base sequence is TGTGCCAGCAGCCCCAGCGGGAGCTATGGCTACACCTTC.